This TCR beta chain was documented in a study of blood T cell repertoires in COVID-19. Across the whole study: Sources were T cells, B-cell-depleted T cells, or PBMCs; the material itself was cDNA or gDNA.

This table comes from immunoSEQ multiplex PCR, and its TCRdb copy is limited to in-frame clones, with some not included. The sample lists roughly 160,000 clones, around 89% seen once, with roughly 24% in the top ten. Germline loops: CDR1 SGHTA, CDR2 FQGTGA. Trimming pared 2 bases from V and 4 bases from J, leaving 7 bases between. The CDR3 totals 13 residues. The source of this sequence is a man aged 55 to 70 with acute or convalescent COVID-19. The sequenced sample was peripheral blood. The V call is TRBV7-3, the J call TRBJ2-3, with D perhaps TRBD1 (5 bases). The CDR3 spells CASSLRRADTQYF. The CDR3 nucleotides read TGTGCCAGCAGCTTACGCAGGGCAGATACGCAGTATTTT.